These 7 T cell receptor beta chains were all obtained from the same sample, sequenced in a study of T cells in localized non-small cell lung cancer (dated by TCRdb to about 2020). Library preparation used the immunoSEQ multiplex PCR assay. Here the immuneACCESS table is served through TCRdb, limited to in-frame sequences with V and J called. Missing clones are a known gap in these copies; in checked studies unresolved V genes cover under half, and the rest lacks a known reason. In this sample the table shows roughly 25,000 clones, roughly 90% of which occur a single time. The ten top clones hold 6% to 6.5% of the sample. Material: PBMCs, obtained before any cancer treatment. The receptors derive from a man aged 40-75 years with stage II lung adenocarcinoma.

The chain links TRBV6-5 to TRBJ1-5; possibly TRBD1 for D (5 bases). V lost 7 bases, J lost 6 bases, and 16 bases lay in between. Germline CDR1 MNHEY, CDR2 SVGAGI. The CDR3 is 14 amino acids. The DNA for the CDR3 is TGTGCCAGCAAGTTGTCGGGGGGGGTTCAGCCCCAGCATTTT. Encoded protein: CASKLSGGVQPQHF.

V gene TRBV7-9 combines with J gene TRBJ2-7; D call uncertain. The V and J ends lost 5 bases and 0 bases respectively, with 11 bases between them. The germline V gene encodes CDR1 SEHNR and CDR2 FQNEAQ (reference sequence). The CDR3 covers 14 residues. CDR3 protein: CASSKGHSSYEQYF. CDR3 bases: TGTGCCAGCAGCAAAGGGCATAGCTCCTACGAGCAGTACTTC. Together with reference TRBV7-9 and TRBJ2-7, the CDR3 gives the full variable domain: DTGVSQNPRHKITKRGQNVTFRCDPISEHNRLYWYRQTLGQGPEFLTYFQNEAQLEKSRLLSDRFSAERPKGSFSTLEIQRTEQGDSAMYLCASSKGHSSYEQYFGPGTRLTVT.

The CDR3 reads CSPDRGQAFF. The CDR3 DNA sequence: TGCAGCCCTGACAGGGGGCAGGCTTTCTTT. The chain combines TRBV29-1 with TRBJ1-1; TRBD1 aligns across 10 bases. The CDR3 runs to 10 residues. The V gene end was trimmed by 8 bases and the J gene end by 11 bases; junction bases not matched to a gene: 5. In germline, CDR1 is SQVTM, CDR2 ANQGSEA.

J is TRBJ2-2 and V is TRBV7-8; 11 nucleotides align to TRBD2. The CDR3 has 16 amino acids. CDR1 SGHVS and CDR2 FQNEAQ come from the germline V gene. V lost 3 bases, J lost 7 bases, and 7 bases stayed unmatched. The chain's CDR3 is CASSFPSGGISGELFF. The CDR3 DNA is TGTGCCAGCAGCTTTCCTAGCGGGGGGATCAGCGGGGAGCTGTTTTTT. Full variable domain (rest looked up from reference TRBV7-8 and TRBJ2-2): GAGVSQSPRYKVAKRGQDVALRCDPISGHVSLFWYQQALGQGPEFLTYFQNEAQLDKSGLPSDRFFAERPEGSVSTLKIQRTQQEDSAVYLCASSFPSGGISGELFFGEGSRLTVL.

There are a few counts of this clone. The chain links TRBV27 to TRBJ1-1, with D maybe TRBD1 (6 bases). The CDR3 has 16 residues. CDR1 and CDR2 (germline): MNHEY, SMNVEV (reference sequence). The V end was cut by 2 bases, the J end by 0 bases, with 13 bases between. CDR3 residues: CASSLIRTAMNTEAFF. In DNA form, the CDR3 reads TGTGCCAGCAGTTTAATTAGGACAGCTATGAACACTGAAGCTTTCTTT.

Here the CDR3 reads CASGEGLGELFF. The CDR3 DNA reads as TGTGCCAGCGGGGAGGGGCTCGGGGAGCTGTTTTTT. V and J are TRBV28 and TRBJ2-2; 7 bases fit TRBD2. The CDR3 length is 12 residues. Germline CDR1 reads MDHEN; CDR2 reads SYDVKM. The V and J ends lost 8 bases and 7 bases, in that order; junction bases with no gene match: 4.

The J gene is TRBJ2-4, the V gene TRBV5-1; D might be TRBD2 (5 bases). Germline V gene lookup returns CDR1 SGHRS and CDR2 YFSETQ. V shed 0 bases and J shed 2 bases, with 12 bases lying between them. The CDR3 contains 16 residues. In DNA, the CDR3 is TGCGCCAGCAGCTTGGACGGGGTCTCGACCAAAAACATTCAGTACTTC. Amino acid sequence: CASSLDGVSTKNIQYF.